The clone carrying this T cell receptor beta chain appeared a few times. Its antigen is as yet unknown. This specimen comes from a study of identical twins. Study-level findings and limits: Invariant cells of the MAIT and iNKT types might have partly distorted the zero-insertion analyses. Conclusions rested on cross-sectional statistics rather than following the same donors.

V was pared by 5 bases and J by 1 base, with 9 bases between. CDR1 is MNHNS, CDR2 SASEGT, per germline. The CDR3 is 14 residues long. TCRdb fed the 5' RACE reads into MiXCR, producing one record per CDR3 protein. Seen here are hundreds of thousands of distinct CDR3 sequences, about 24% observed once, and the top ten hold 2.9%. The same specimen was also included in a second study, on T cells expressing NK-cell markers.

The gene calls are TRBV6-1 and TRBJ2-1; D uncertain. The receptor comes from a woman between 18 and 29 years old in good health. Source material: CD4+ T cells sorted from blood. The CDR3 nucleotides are TGTGCCAGCAGTCGGAACTGGTCCTACAATGAGCAGTTCTTC. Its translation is CASSRNWSYNEQFF.